The 27 T cell receptor beta chains given below trace back to one sample, sequenced in a study of T cell responses to AZD1222 COVID-19 vaccine (TCRdb year 2021). The time point label for this specimen denotes: baseline before first vaccination. Libraries were built with the immunoSEQ multiplex PCR assay. Not all clones reach the TCRdb copy of this immuneACCESS table, which keeps in-frame sequences only. Checked studies attribute under half of the gap to unresolved V genes and leave the rest unexplained. In all, the sample holds about 110,000 clones, and 70% to 90% of those were seen once. The biggest ten clones account for 3% to 4% of the sample. This material consisted of peripheral blood, taken on day 0 of AZD1222 vaccination. The receptors here all came from an adult in good health.

V is TRBV29-1 and J is TRBJ2-3; 8 nucleotides align to TRBD2. The germline V gene has CDR1 SQVTM and CDR2 ANQGSEA. The CDR3 consists of 14 residues. Losses at the gene ends were 6 bases for V and 2 bases for J; bases not matched to a gene: 7. Here the CDR3 reads CSVVPAGVTDTQYF. In DNA form, the CDR3 reads TGCAGCGTAGTTCCAGCGGGGGTCACAGATACGCAGTATTTT.

This sequence joins TRBV5-4 and TRBJ2-5, with 8 bases aligning to TRBD2. Germline V gene sequence: CDR1 SGHNT, CDR2 YYREEE (reference sequence). V dropped 7 bases and J dropped 2; count of bases not matched to a gene: 10. This CDR3 spans 15 amino acids. As DNA, the CDR3 is TGTGCCAGCCGAACTAGCGGAAGCCTTCAAGAGACCCAGTACTTC. This sequence encodes CASRTSGSLQETQYF.

The rearrangement joins TRBV5-4 to TRBJ2-1; D possibly corresponds to TRBD1 (6 bases). Per the germline V gene, CDR1 is SGHNT and CDR2 is YYREEE (reference sequence). The CDR3 covers 13 residues. V was cut by 7 bases and J by 0 bases, with 8 bases left in between. CDR3 region: CASGQSSYNEQFF. DNA for the CDR3: TGTGCCAGCGGACAGAGCTCCTACAATGAGCAGTTCTTC.

This clone was detected once. The chain is built from TRBV19 and TRBJ2-6; D is ambiguous. V was pared by 4 bases and J by 0 bases, with 13 bases between. Germline V lookup: CDR1 LNHDA, CDR2 SQIVND (reference sequence). The CDR3 totals 17 residues. The CDR3 DNA reads TGTGCCAGTAGTACGCGGACGTATAGCTCTGGGGCCAACGTCCTGACTTTC. Protein sequence: CASSTRTYSSGANVLTF.

V and J are TRBV11-2 and TRBJ2-7, with D possibly being TRBD2 (6 bases). Trimming left V 5 bases short and J 3 bases short, with 11 bases between. CDR1 is SGHAT and CDR2 is FQNNGV in the germline V gene. This CDR3 contains 13 residues. DNA of the CDR3: TGTGCCAGCAGCCCCGCCGGGGGCTACGAGCAGTACTTC. Amino acids: CASSPAGGYEQYF.

The gene calls are TRBV9 and TRBJ1-2; D is ambiguous. The germline gives CDR1 SGDLS, CDR2 YYNGEE. V lost 3 bases and J lost 6, with 24 bases in between. The CDR3 totals 17 residues. For the CDR3, the DNA is TGTGCCAGCAGCGGGAGCTTTCTAGTCTCCCAAAAGGATGGCTACACCTTC. It encodes CASSGSFLVSQKDGYTF.

Concerning this clone: This specimen includes other DNA sequences encoding the same CDR3. The gene calls are TRBV18 and TRBJ2-7; TRBD1 matches 8 bases. The CDR3 runs 15 residues. The germline CDR1 and CDR2 sequences are KGHSH and LQKENI. The ends lost 2 bases at V and 2 bases at J; junction bases unmatched: 5. CDR3 coding DNA: TGTGCCAGCTCACCATCCCGGGACAGGCCCTACGAGCAGTACTTC. It is translated as CASSPSRDRPYEQYF. Full variable domain (missing parts from reference TRBV18 and TRBJ2-7): NAGVMQNPRHLVRRRGQEARLRCSPMKGHSHVYWYRQLPEEGLKFMVYLQKENIIDESGMPKERFSAEFPKEGPSILRIQQVVRGDSAAYFCASSPSRDRPYEQYFGPGTRLTVT.

A single count supports this clone. This chain joins TRBV4-3 and TRBJ1-2, with a possible D match to TRBD1 (6 bases). In germline, CDR1 is LGHNA, CDR2 YSLEER. V was trimmed by 0 bases and J by 7 bases, leaving 12 bases between them. CDR3 length: 14 amino acids. CDR3 sequence: CASSQEAGASGYTF. CDR3 sequence (DNA): TGCGCCAGCAGCCAAGAAGCAGGGGCGAGTGGCTACACCTTC.

This sequence joins TRBV10-3 and TRBJ1-2; 11 bases align to TRBD1. V lost 0 bases, J lost 6 bases, and 9 bases stayed unmatched. From germline, CDR1 is ENHRY and CDR2 SYGVKD. This CDR3 comprises 17 residues. The CDR3 DNA sequence: TGTGCCATCAGTGAGTCGCCTGGACAGGGGGCGCGTGATGGCTACACCTTC. Its translation is CAISESPGQGARDGYTF.

The chain is built from TRBV5-4 and TRBJ2-3; 9 bases fit TRBD1. The length of the CDR3 is 13 residues. With V trimmed by 9 bases and J by 1 base, 3 bases remained unmatched. The germline V gene encodes CDR1 SGHNT and CDR2 YYREEE (reference sequence). The CDR3 DNA follows: TGTGCCACTGACAGGGGGGGCACAGATACGCAGTATTTT. Residues: CATDRGGTDTQYF.

This clone was seen more than once but under ten times. The chain couples TRBV28 to TRBJ1-5; no definite D call. The V end lost 1 base, the J end lost 7 bases, and 5 bases lay between the germline ends. Germline CDR1 is MDHEN and CDR2 is SYDVKM. CDR3 size: 12 residues. CDR3 sequence: CASSLSSQPQHF. CDR3 DNA sequence: TGTGCCAGCAGTTTATCTTCGCAGCCCCAGCATTTT.

The V and J genes are TRBV7-9 and TRBJ2-3, with a weak D call TRBD1 (6 bases). Trimming pared 0 bases from V and 2 bases from J, leaving 9 bases between. Germline loops: CDR1 SEHNR, CDR2 FQNEAQ (reference sequence). CDR3 length equals 15 residues. The CDR3 sequence: CASSLALGATDTQYF. For the CDR3, the DNA is TGTGCCAGCAGCTTAGCGTTGGGGGCCACAGATACGCAGTATTTT.

The chain recombines TRBV7-6 with TRBJ1-3; D call uncertain. CDR1 is SGHVS, CDR2 FNYEAQ, per germline. The V and J ends lost 5 bases and 0 bases respectively, with 14 bases between them. The CDR3 is made up of 16 amino acids. The CDR3 DNA sequence: TGTGCCAGCAGCCCGGGTCAAACCTTCTCTGGAAACACCATATATTTT. It encodes CASSPGQTFSGNTIYF.

The chain uses TRBV9 and TRBJ2-3; D unresolved. Germline V gene data show CDR1 as SGDLS and CDR2 as YYNGEE. V was clipped by 4 bases and J by 11 bases, with 17 bases between them. The CDR3 sequence is 13 residues long. The DNA of the CDR3 is TGTGCCAGCAGCCCCCCTAGGGCCCACGGGCAGTATTTT. Translation gives CASSPPRAHGQYF.

The gene calls are TRBV2 and TRBJ1-1; possibly TRBD1 for D (5 bases). Germline lookup yields CDR1 SNHLY and CDR2 FYNNEI. V dropped 2 bases and J dropped 9 bases, with 16 bases sitting between them. This CDR3 contains 14 residues. In DNA, the CDR3 is TGTGCCAGCAGTGAATCGGGGCAGGGTCTGAAAGCTTTCTTT. It yields the protein CASSESGQGLKAFF.

The rearrangement uses TRBV3-1 (or the pseudogene TRBV3-2) and TRBJ1-2; D gene unclear. The V and J ends lost 1 base and 8 bases respectively, with 5 bases between them. Germline V gene data show CDR1 as LGHDT and CDR2 as YNNKEL (reference sequence). This CDR3 region has 11 residues. The DNA of the CDR3 is TGTGCCAGCAGCCAAGGGAGGGGCTACACCTTC. Residues: CASSQGRGYTF.

The chain joins TRBV28 to TRBJ1-1; 8 bases map to TRBD1. CDR3 size: 13 residues. CDR1 and CDR2 from the germline V gene are MDHEN and SYDVKM. The V and J ends lost 6 bases and 4 bases, in that order; junction bases with no gene match: 4. This CDR3 reads CASSARGPTEAFF. The CDR3 nucleotides read TGTGCCAGCAGCGCCAGGGGGCCCACTGAAGCTTTCTTT.

The chain combines TRBV3-1 (or the pseudogene TRBV3-2) with TRBJ1-1; D uncertain. With 3 bases removed from V and 8 bases from J, the gap between germline ends came to 7 bases. This CDR3 region has 11 residues. Looked up from germline, CDR1 is LGHDT and CDR2 is YNNKEL (reference sequence). This chain's CDR3 is CASSQGREAFF. The CDR3 DNA reads as TGTGCCAGCAGCCAGGGGAGGGAAGCTTTCTTT.

In its sample, this clone was seen once. Here the CDR3 reads CASSRPGSSAGELFF. Here the CDR3 DNA reads TGTGCCAGCTCGAGACCAGGGAGCTCGGCCGGGGAGCTGTTTTTT. The chain joins TRBV28 to TRBJ2-2, with D perhaps TRBD1 or TRBD2 (5 bases each). CDR3 length: 15 residues. Trimming left V 8 bases short and J 6 bases short, with 19 bases between. Germline values: CDR1 MDHEN, CDR2 SYDVKM.

This clone was seen just once. The genes are TRBV28 and TRBJ2-2; possible D gene TRBD2, 7 bases. Trimming cost V 5 bases and J 7 bases, with 23 bases left between them. CDR3 length equals 17 residues. Germline-derived CDR1 and CDR2 are MDHEN and SYDVKM. The CDR3, as DNA: TGTGCCAGCAGTGTCCATCGGGGCGGGGGCAACGGCGGGGAGCTGTTTTTT. As protein: CASSVHRGGGNGGELFF.

The rearrangement uses TRBV6-5 and TRBJ2-1; 11 bases fit TRBD1. Looked up from germline, CDR1 is MNHEY and CDR2 is SVGAGI. CDR3 size: 14 residues. The J segment lost 7 bases and the V segment lost 6 bases, leaving 5 bases of the junction unmatched. CDR3 sequence (DNA): TGTGCCAGCAGACGGACAGGGGGCTTGAATGAGCAGTTCTTC. Its protein is CASRRTGGLNEQFF.

The chain is built from TRBV11-2 and TRBJ1-1; the D gene is possibly TRBD1 (5 bases). With 4 bases removed from V and 0 bases from J, the gap between germline ends came to 15 bases. The V gene's germline CDR1 is SGHAT and CDR2 FQNNGV. The CDR3 is 16 residues long. The CDR3 protein is CASSSPRGIMNTEAFF. CDR3 DNA: TGTGCCAGCAGCTCCCCTCGGGGGATCATGAACACTGAAGCTTTCTTT.

This clone occurred once. This chain joins TRBV7-9 and TRBJ1-4, with D possibly TRBD1 on 5 matching bases. The germline CDR1 and CDR2 sequences are SEHNR and FQNEAQ (reference sequence). V lost 1 base and J lost 8, with 11 bases in between. The CDR3 is 14 amino acids. The CDR3 sequence: CASSLDRRTEKLFF. DNA for the CDR3: TGTGCCAGCAGCTTAGACAGGAGGACGGAAAAACTGTTTTTT.

The chain employs TRBV14 and TRBJ1-1, with 7 bases lining up with TRBD1. Trimming at V came to 1 base and at J to 2 bases, leaving 7 bases not matched to a gene. This CDR3 is 16 amino acids long. CDR1 and CDR2 (germline): SGHDN, FVKESK. The CDR3 sequence is CASSQVRTGLNTEAFF. For the CDR3, the DNA is TGTGCCAGCAGCCAAGTCCGGACAGGACTTAACACTGAAGCTTTCTTT.

The chain uses TRBV7-9 and TRBJ2-2, with a weak D call TRBD1 (6 bases). With 5 bases removed from V and 2 bases from J, the gap between germline ends came to 15 bases. CDR3 length: 16 amino acids. Looked up from germline, CDR1 is SEHNR and CDR2 is FQNEAQ (reference sequence). CDR3 coding DNA: TGTGCCAGCAGCAAACATCCGGGACAAAACACCGGGGAGCTGTTTTTT. This encodes CASSKHPGQNTGELFF. The entire variable domain, with the rest obtained from reference TRBV7-9 and TRBJ2-2, is as follows: DTGVSQNPRHKITKRGQNVTFRCDPISEHNRLYWYRQTLGQGPEFLTYFQNEAQLEKSRLLSDRFSAERPKGSFSTLEIQRTEQGDSAMYLCASSKHPGQNTGELFFGEGSRLTVL.

The chain recombines TRBV19 with TRBJ2-5; TRBD2 matches 14 bases. This CDR3 has 15 residues. Per germline, CDR1 LNHDA and CDR2 SQIVND (reference sequence). The V gene end was trimmed by 5 bases and the J gene end by 4 bases; junction bases not matched to a gene: 3. The CDR3 spells CASSSGLAGGETQYF. The CDR3 DNA follows: TGTGCCAGTAGTTCCGGACTAGCGGGGGGAGAGACCCAGTACTTC.

This chain links TRBV5-6 with TRBJ1-2; D not resolved. V was shortened by 0 bases and J by 4 bases, with 10 bases between the two germline ends. Germline lookup yields CDR1 SGHDT and CDR2 YYEEEE. The CDR3 covers 14 residues. The CDR3 DNA is TGTGCCAGCAGCTTGGCGGGCCAACCCTATGGCTACACCTTC. This sequence encodes CASSLAGQPYGYTF.